These 2 T cell receptor beta chains were all obtained from the same sample, sequenced in a study of T cell clonotyping in hematopoietic cell transplantation. Generated by immunoSEQ multiplex PCR, the TCRdb table keeps only in-frame clones and is missing some. In the table there are more than 3,000 clones, roughly 85% of which are singletons. This specimen consisted of peripheral blood mononuclear cells, obtained at the time of graft-versus-host disease after allogeneic stem cell transplant. These receptors came from a female patient aged 50-59 years who had an allogeneic stem cell transplant from an unrelated donor, so the T cells may come from the graft donor. Some clones in this sample may be carry-over from other donors' samples.

This chain connects TRBV29-1 to TRBJ2-3, with D perhaps TRBD1 (5 bases). The CDR3 totals 13 residues. Germline loops: CDR1 SQVTM, CDR2 ANQGSEA. V was shortened by 4 bases and J by 2 bases, with 10 bases between the two germline ends. The DNA of the CDR3 is TGCAGCGTTGGCGCAGGGATCACAGATACGCAGTATTTT. Translated, it gives CSVGAGITDTQYF.

This clone came up a few times. The chain uses TRBV27 and TRBJ2-3, with TRBD2 identical over 10 bases. The CDR3 is 15 residues long. The V and J ends lost 6 bases and 0 bases, in that order; junction bases with no gene match: 3. The germline gives CDR1 MNHEY, CDR2 SMNVEV (reference sequence). The CDR3 DNA reads TGTGCCAGCAGAGGACTAGCGGTTAGCACAGATACGCAGTATTTT. Its protein is CASRGLAVSTDTQYF.